Listed below are T cell receptor beta chains from one sample, sequenced in a study of graft-versus-host responses after intestinal transplantation. Their target antigens are unknown. Libraries were prepared by immunoSEQ multiplex PCR; TCRdb keeps only in-frame clonotypes and omits some of them. Counted here are 85,000 to 100,000 clones, roughly 90% occurring once; the ten biggest clones make up less than 0.08%. The source material was unstimulated CD8+ T cells sorted from spleen or lymph node cells, sampled before transplant. Receptors originate from a human donor who was the organ donor for an intestinal transplant. Both conserved end residues are part of each CDR3. The D gene is left open where the match is weak. Clone size, where shown, is once, few, many, or a class for clones that have expanded.

clone_size	v_call	j_call	d_call	cdr3_aa	cdr3_nt
NA	TRBV19	TRBJ2-2	NA	CASSIDTARGTAGELFF	TGTGCCAGTAGTATAGATACCGCCCGCGGGACGGCCGGGGAGCTGTTTTTT
NA	TRBV15	TRBJ2-3	NA	CATSRGMGGDGDTQYF	TGTGCCACCAGCAGAGGGATGGGCGGGGATGGTGATACGCAGTATTTT
NA	TRBV4-1	TRBJ2-3	TRBD2	CASSQVAASGGAVSTDTQYF	TGCGCCAGCAGCCAAGTTGCGGCTAGCGGGGGGGCCGTGAGCACAGATACGCAGTATTTT
NA	TRBV5-4	TRBJ2-1	NA	CASSLVQGPALEQFF	TGTGCCAGCAGCTTGGTACAGGGACCGGCTCTCGAGCAGTTCTTC
once	TRBV5-8	TRBJ2-1	TRBD1	CASSLGRTGTNNEQFF	TGTGCCAGCAGCTTGGGGAGGACAGGAACAAACAATGAGCAGTTCTTC
NA	TRBV2	TRBJ2-1	NA	CASSEVVGVSFGTKSSYNEQFF	TGTGCCAGCAGTGAAGTGGTAGGCGTCAGTTTCGGGACAAAGAGCTCCTACAATGAGCAGTTCTTC
NA	TRBV30	TRBJ1-6	NA	CAWRKGVGGAGSPLHF	TGTGCCTGGAGGAAAGGGGTCGGGGGGGCAGGTTCACCCCTCCACTTT
NA	TRBV6-5	TRBJ2-1	NA	CASRPAIPLEQFF	TGTGCCAGCAGACCTGCCATACCACTTGAGCAGTTCTTC
once	TRBV2	TRBJ2-1	NA	CASTSLEAPTSYNEQFF	TGTGCCAGCACTAGCCTCGAGGCCCCGACCTCCTACAATGAGCAGTTCTTC
once	TRBV11-1	TRBJ2-7	NA	CASSFGTYEQYF	TGTGCCAGCAGCTTCGGTACCTACGAGCAGTACTTC
NA	TRBV10-3	TRBJ2-1	TRBD2	CAIRSTSGGAYEQFF	TGTGCCATCAGGTCGACTAGCGGGGGGGCCTATGAGCAGTTCTTC
NA	TRBV6-5	TRBJ1-2	TRBD1	CASSYGAGGNYTF	TGTGCCAGCAGTTACGGTGCAGGGGGAAACTACACCTTC
NA	TRBV13	TRBJ2-1	NA	CASSLTVGSYNEQFF	TGTGCCAGCAGCTTAACAGTGGGCTCCTACAATGAGCAGTTCTTC
NA	TRBV30	TRBJ2-1	NA	CAWSAQGCEQFF	TGTGCCTGGAGTGCCCAGGGGTGTGAGCAGTTCTTC
NA	TRBV7-8	TRBJ2-7	NA	CASTSLEGLLLEQYF	TGTGCCAGCACCTCGTTAGAGGGCCTTCTTCTCGAGCAGTACTTC
once	TRBV27	TRBJ2-7	NA	CASSSAGNNLEQYF	TGTGCCAGCAGTTCGGCGGGAAATAACCTCGAGCAGTACTTC
few	TRBV6-6	TRBJ2-1	NA	CASSSLWANNEQFF	TGTGCCAGCAGTTCCCTATGGGCAAACAATGAGCAGTTCTTC
NA	TRBV30	TRBJ1-2	TRBD1	CACTGGRGYTF	TGTGCCTGTACAGGGGGTCGTGGCTACACCTTC
NA	TRBV28	TRBJ1-5	TRBD1	CASSKATGELDQPQHF	TGTGCCAGCAGTAAGGCAACAGGGGAACTTGATCAGCCCCAGCATTTT
NA	TRBV27	TRBJ2-7	TRBD2	CASSLTSPTYEQYF	TGTGCCAGCAGTTTGACTAGCCCTACCTACGAGCAGTACTTC
few	TRBV30	TRBJ2-2	TRBD2	CAWSVTSAGELFF	TGTGCCTGGAGTGTCACTAGCGCCGGGGAGCTGTTTTTT
NA	TRBV5-4	TRBJ1-2	NA	CASSLGQLNYGYTF	TGTGCCAGCAGCTTGGGACAGCTTAACTATGGCTACACCTTC
NA	TRBV5-6	TRBJ1-3	NA	CASSDYRAGNTIYF	TGTGCCAGCAGCGACTACAGGGCTGGAAACACCATATATTTT
NA	TRBV5-1	TRBJ2-1	TRBD2	CASNGLAGGPSAVDEQFF	TGCGCCAGCAACGGACTAGCGGGAGGGCCCTCCGCCGTCGATGAGCAGTTCTTC
NA	TRBV11-2	TRBJ2-7	NA	CASSFGRFYEQYF	TGTGCCAGCAGCTTCGGTAGATTCTACGAGCAGTACTTC
NA	TRBV25-1	TRBJ1-1	TRBD1	CASSEYFLGQGGNTEAFF	TGTGCCAGCAGTGAATATTTTTTGGGACAGGGGGGGAACACTGAAGCTTTCTTT
NA	TRBV15	TRBJ2-7	NA	CATSSRLAYEQYF	TGTGCCACCAGCAGCCGACTAGCCTACGAGCAGTACTTC
once	TRBV15	TRBJ1-4	NA	CATSQGALMGKLFF	TGTGCCACCAGCCAAGGGGCATTGATGGGAAAACTGTTTTTT
NA	TRBV5-4	TRBJ2-5	NA	CASRPRGGETQYF	TGTGCCAGCAGACCACGGGGTGGGGAGACCCAGTACTTC
once	TRBV9	TRBJ2-1	NA	CASSPGISYNEQFF	TGTGCCAGCTCCCCGGGGATCTCCTACAATGAGCAGTTCTTC
NA	TRBV7-6	TRBJ1-2	NA	CASSSGMSYGYTF	TGTGCCAGCAGCTCCGGGATGAGCTATGGCTACACCTTC
NA	TRBV27	TRBJ2-1	TRBD2	CASSYGVAGGQKFF	TGTGCCAGCAGTTATGGGGTAGCGGGGGGCCAAAAGTTCTTC
once	TRBV11-3	TRBJ1-1	NA	CASSPRVGQLSAFF	TGTGCCAGCAGCCCCCGGGTAGGACAGTTAAGCGCTTTCTTT
once	TRBV7-9	TRBJ2-5	NA	CASSSIWRGIRGTQYF	TGTGCCAGCAGCTCCATTTGGCGGGGTATAAGAGGGACCCAGTACTTC
NA	TRBV7-8	TRBJ1-4	NA	CASSPPGRDNEKLFF	TGTGCCAGCAGCCCCCCAGGGCGGGATAATGAAAAACTGTTTTTT
NA	TRBV19	TRBJ2-1	NA	CASKQGPDNEQFF	TGTGCCAGTAAGCAGGGCCCTGACAATGAGCAGTTCTTC
NA	TRBV6-5	TRBJ1-4	TRBD1	CASSYGKGQLEKLFF	TGTGCCAGCAGTTACGGTAAGGGACAGCTAGAAAAACTGTTTTTT
NA	TRBV11-3	TRBJ2-7	NA	CASSPRTDNYEQYF	TGTGCCAGCAGCCCCCGGACAGATAACTACGAGCAGTACTTC
NA	TRBV18	TRBJ1-2	NA	CASSHGIDYGYTF	TGTGCCAGCTCACACGGGATCGACTATGGCTACACCTTC
NA	TRBV2	TRBJ1-1	NA	CASLLGRNTEAFF	TGTGCCAGCCTTCTTGGCCGGAACACTGAAGCTTTCTTT
NA	TRBV11-2	TRBJ2-2	NA	CASSLRVDTGELFF	TGTGCCAGCAGCTTGAGGGTCGACACCGGGGAGCTGTTTTTT